The rows below give T cell receptor beta chains drawn from one sample of a study of T cell repertoires in cytomegalovirus infection. One entry per CDR3 protein results from TCRdb running MiXCR on the reads. The sample has fewer than 200,000 distinct CDR3 sequences; around 15% are singletons. Sequenced input: PBMCs. The receptor set was obtained from a human donor in good health (CMV status not recorded). Some clones in this sample may be carry-over from other donors' samples. CDR3s include the opening cysteine and the closing phenylalanine or tryptophan. The D gene is left open where the match is weak. A row's size may be missing; if present it is once, few, many or a size class.

TRBV28	-	TRBJ2-5	-	CASSLYVVEETQYF	TGTGCCAGCAGTTTGTACGTGGTAGAAGAGACCCAGTACTTC
TRBV7-2	-	TRBJ2-2	many	CASSLSGARGELFF	TGTGCCAGCAGCTTATCTGGGGCCCGGGGGGAGCTGTTTTTT
TRBV24-1	TRBD1	TRBJ1-5	-	CATSPTGNGQPQHF	TGTGCCACCAGCCCGACAGGGAACGGTCAGCCCCAGCATTTT
TRBV19	-	TRBJ1-5	few	CASSDGPEGNQPQHF	TGTGCCAGTAGTGATGGCCCCGAGGGCAATCAGCCCCAGCATTTT
TRBV15	-	TRBJ2-6	few	CATSRGWTGANVLTF	TGTGCCACCAGCAGAGGATGGACTGGGGCCAACGTCCTGACTTTC
TRBV5-6	-	TRBJ1-1	-	CASSLEGRAFF	TGTGCCAGCAGCTTAGAAGGTAGAGCTTTCTTT
TRBV7-8	-	TRBJ1-6	many	CASSPRDSQKSSPLHF	TGTGCCAGCAGCCCTCGGGACTCCCAAAAAAGTTCACCCCTCCACTTT
TRBV6-5	-	TRBJ1-2	many	CASSYSNQGDYGYTF	TGTGCCAGCAGTTACTCGAATCAGGGTGACTATGGCTACACCTTC
TRBV11-1	TRBD1	TRBJ1-1	many	CASSHPGQYTEAFF	TGTGCCAGCAGCCACCCGGGACAGTACACTGAAGCTTTCTTT
TRBV7-2	-	TRBJ1-2	many	CASSRGLSQGAGYTF	TGTGCCAGCAGCAGAGGCCTGTCACAGGGCGCCGGCTACACCTTC
TRBV15	-	TRBJ1-1	-	CATSSFGGEAFF	TGTGCCACCAGCTCCTTCGGGGGCGAGGCTTTCTTT
TRBV5-6	TRBD1	TRBJ2-7	few	CASSFGTGNYEQYF	TGTGCCAGCAGTTTCGGGACAGGGAACTACGAGCAGTACTTC
TRBV3-1	TRBD1	TRBJ1-5	-	CASSQGVRQGTPNQPQHF	TGTGCCAGCAGCCAGGGAGTTCGACAGGGGACCCCGAATCAGCCCCAGCATTTT
TRBV28	-	TRBJ2-1	few	CASSAPGVPGFEQFF	TGTGCCAGCAGTGCACCGGGAGTTCCGGGTTTTGAGCAGTTCTTC
TRBV7-2	-	TRBJ2-7	many	CASSPNSYEQYF	TGTGCCAGCAGCCCCAACAGCTACGAGCAGTACTTC
TRBV12-3/TRBV12-4	TRBD2	TRBJ2-3	few	CASSLWLAESTDTQYF	TGTGCCAGCAGTTTATGGCTAGCGGAAAGCACAGATACGCAGTATTTT
TRBV27	TRBD1	TRBJ1-1	few	CASSYWTGGNTEAFF	TGTGCCAGCAGTTACTGGACAGGGGGGAACACTGAAGCTTTCTTT
TRBV19	TRBD2	TRBJ2-5	many	CASRKREAGETQYF	TGTGCCAGTAGAAAGCGGGAGGCTGGAGAGACCCAGTACTTC
TRBV7-2	TRBD1	TRBJ2-7	many	CASSPTRTGDYEQYF	TGTGCCAGCAGCCCTACCCGGACAGGGGACTACGAGCAGTACTTC
TRBV7-9	-	TRBJ2-7	many	CASSFSLQAYEQYF	TGTGCCAGCAGCTTTTCGTTACAGGCTTACGAGCAGTACTTC